This paragraph reports one TCR beta chain. As yet, its antigen is unknown. All gene names here are mouse names. The read terminates 3 residues before the CDR3 end, so the remaining end is supplied by the germline J gene. Sequencing used cDNA as its template, made by extracting RNA and reverse transcribing it. This table comes from immunoSEQ multiplex PCR, and its TCRdb copy is limited to in-frame clones, with some not included. The sample presents 200,000 to 300,000 clones, none singletons. V lost 2 bases, J lost 9 bases, and 4 bases stayed unmatched. The germline CDR1 and CDR2 sequences are MSHET and SYDVDS. The CDR3 consists of 15 residues. The data belong to a study of CD8+ T cells in alopecia areata. Study overall: Skin from roughly 6-12-month-old C3H/HeJ graft donors with spontaneous alopecia went to approximately 6-11-week-old female C3H/HeJ mice. Study conclusions and caveats: Besides other cells, scalp samples also yield sequences of resident alphabeta T cells from normal skin. Affected lesional scalp, above all in alopecia totalis/universalis, was more clonal than normal scalp.

After pooling, cutaneous lymph node cells were sorted with CD4, CD8alpha, NKG2D, NKG2ACE and other markers. The TCR originated in a C3H/HeJ mouse with alopecia areata. Strain haplotype (MHC): H2-k. The chain recombines TRBV29 with TRBJ1-6, with 10 positions matching TRBD1. TRBJ1-6 is designated an ORF whose function remains uncertain. The sequenced sample consisted of CD4+ T cells sorted from a lymph node. CDR3 DNA (partial): TGTGCTAGCAGTTTAGGGACAGGGGTCGGTTCGCCC. It is translated as CASSLGTGVGSP. The whole CDR3 sequence reads CASSLGTGVGSPLYF.